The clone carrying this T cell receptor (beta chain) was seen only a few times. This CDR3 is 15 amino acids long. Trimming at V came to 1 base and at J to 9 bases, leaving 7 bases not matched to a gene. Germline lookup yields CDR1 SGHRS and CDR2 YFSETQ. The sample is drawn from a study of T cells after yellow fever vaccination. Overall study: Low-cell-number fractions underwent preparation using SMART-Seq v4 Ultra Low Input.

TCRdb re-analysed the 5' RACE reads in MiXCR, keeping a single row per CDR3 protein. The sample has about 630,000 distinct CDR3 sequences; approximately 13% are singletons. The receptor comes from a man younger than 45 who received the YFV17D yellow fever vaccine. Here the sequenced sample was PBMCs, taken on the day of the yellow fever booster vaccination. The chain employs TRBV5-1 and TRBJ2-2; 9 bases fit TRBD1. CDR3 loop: CASSLSGQGMWELFF. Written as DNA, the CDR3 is TGCGCCAGCAGCTTGTCCGGACAGGGGATGTGGGAGCTGTTTTTT.